This T cell receptor (beta chain) originates from a study of beta chain features in type 1 diabetes. Overall study context: Cell yields, gender and age were similar in healthy donors and patients.

Sequencing targeted expressed TCRB transcripts, as all isolated RNA had been reverse transcribed. Assay used: immunoSEQ multiplex PCR; TCRdb lists only in-frame clones, some missing. The table shows roughly 400,000 clones, with about 16% occurring only once. CDR3 size: 14 residues. The V gene lost 6 bases and the J gene lost 4 bases, with 15 bases spanning the gap. The germline gives CDR1 MNHEY, CDR2 SVGAGI. This clone was detected only a few times. This chain connects TRBV6-5 to TRBJ1-2; D unclear. Material for sequencing was naive CD4+ T cells from blood. The TCR comes from a woman between 18 and 29 years old in good health. The CDR3 region is CASRKRGGSYGYTF. The CDR3 region has the DNA TGTGCCAGCAGGAAGCGCGGAGGCTCCTATGGCTACACCTTC.